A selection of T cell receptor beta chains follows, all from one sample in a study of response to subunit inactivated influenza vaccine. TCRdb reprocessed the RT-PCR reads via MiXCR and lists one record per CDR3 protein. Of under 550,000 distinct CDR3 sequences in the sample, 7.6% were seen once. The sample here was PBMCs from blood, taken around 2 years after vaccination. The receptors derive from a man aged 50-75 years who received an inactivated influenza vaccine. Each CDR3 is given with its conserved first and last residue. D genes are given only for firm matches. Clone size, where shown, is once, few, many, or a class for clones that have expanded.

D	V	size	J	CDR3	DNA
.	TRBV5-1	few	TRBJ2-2	CASSFGQGETGELFF	TGCGCCAGCAGCTTTGGGCAGGGTGAGACCGGGGAGCTGTTTTTT
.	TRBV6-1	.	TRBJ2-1	CASSGIQPESYNEQFF	TGTGCCAGCAGCGGGATCCAGCCCGAGAGTTACAATGAGCAGTTCTTC
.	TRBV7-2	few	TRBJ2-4	CASSLAPLAKNIQYF	TGTGCCAGCAGCTTAGCGCCATTAGCCAAAAACATTCAGTACTTC
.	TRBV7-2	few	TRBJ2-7	CASSSGGSAPHEQYF	TGTGCCAGCAGCTCCGGGGGCTCTGCTCCCCACGAGCAGTACTTC
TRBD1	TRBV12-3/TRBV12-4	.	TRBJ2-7	CASSLSGQGAYEQYF	TGTGCCAGCAGCCTCTCGGGACAGGGGGCCTACGAGCAGTACTTC
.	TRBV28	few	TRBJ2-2	CASSSGGSNTGELFF	TGTGCCAGCAGTTCAGGCGGCTCGAACACCGGGGAGCTGTTTTTT
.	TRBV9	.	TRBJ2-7	CASSVAWQGTYEQYF	TGTGCCAGCAGCGTAGCTTGGCAGGGTACCTACGAGCAGTACTTC
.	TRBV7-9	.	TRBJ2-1	CASSLVELGEQFF	TGTGCCAGCAGCTTGGTAGAGTTGGGCGAGCAGTTCTTC
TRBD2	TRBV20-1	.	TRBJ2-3	CSARPWTSGVSTDTQYF	TGCAGTGCTAGACCCTGGACTAGCGGGGTTAGCACAGATACGCAGTATTTT
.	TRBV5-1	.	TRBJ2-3	CASSLAGRPGTDTQYF	TGCGCCAGCAGCTTGGCCGGCCGACCGGGCACAGATACGCAGTATTTT
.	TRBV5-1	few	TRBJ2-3	CASSADGRLGSDTQYF	TGCGCCAGCAGCGCGGACGGGCGTCTCGGCTCAGATACGCAGTATTTT
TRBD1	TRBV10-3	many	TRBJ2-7	CAISEWTGTENYEQYF	TGTGCCATCAGTGAATGGACCGGGACAGAAAACTACGAGCAGTACTTC
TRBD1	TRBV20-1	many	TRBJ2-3	CSGVQGAGDTQYF	TGCAGTGGGGTACAGGGGGCTGGAGATACGCAGTATTTT
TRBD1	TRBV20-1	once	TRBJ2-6	CSAGTGVRSGANVLTF	TGCAGTGCCGGGACAGGGGTTCGCTCTGGGGCCAACGTCCTGACTTTC
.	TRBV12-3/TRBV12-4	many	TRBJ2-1	CASSSGGRRDNEQFF	TGTGCCAGCAGTTCAGGGGGGAGGCGTGACAATGAGCAGTTCTTC
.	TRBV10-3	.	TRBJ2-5	CAIGGLETQYF	TGTGCCATCGGCGGCCTAGAGACCCAGTACTTC
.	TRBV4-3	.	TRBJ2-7	CASSQDNHYEQYF	TGCGCCAGCAGCCAAGATAACCACTACGAGCAGTACTTC
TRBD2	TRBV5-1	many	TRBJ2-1	CASSLATSGGYNEQFF	TGCGCCAGCAGCTTGGCGACTAGCGGGGGGTACAATGAGCAGTTCTTC
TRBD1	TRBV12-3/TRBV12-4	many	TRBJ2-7	CASSLVAGQGYEQYF	TGTGCCAGCAGTTTAGTCGCGGGACAGGGGTACGAGCAGTACTTC
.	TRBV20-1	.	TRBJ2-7	CSARVPGYEQYF	TGCAGTGCTAGAGTCCCAGGCTACGAGCAGTACTTC
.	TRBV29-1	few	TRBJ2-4	CSAQVQRGNIQYF	TGCAGCGCTCAAGTGCAGAGGGGAAACATTCAGTACTTC
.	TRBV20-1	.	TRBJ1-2	CSARDFGQGDGNYGYTF	TGCAGTGCGAGAGATTTTGGTCAGGGTGATGGGAACTATGGCTACACCTTC
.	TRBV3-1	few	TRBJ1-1	CASSAGTLGGTEAFF	TGTGCCAGCAGCGCCGGGACACTTGGAGGCACTGAAGCTTTCTTT
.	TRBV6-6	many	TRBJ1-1	CASSIIRTEAFF	TGTGCCAGCAGTATTATAAGGACTGAAGCTTTCTTT
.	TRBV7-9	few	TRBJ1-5	CASSDQGNSNQPQHF	TGTGCCAGCAGCGATCAGGGCAATAGCAATCAGCCCCAGCATTTT
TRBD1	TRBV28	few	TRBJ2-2	CASSSLLRYRGNTGELFF	TGTGCCAGCAGTTCCCTTCTCCGCTACAGGGGAAACACCGGGGAGCTGTTTTTT
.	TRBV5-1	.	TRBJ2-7	CASKQAGPYEQYF	TGCGCCAGCAAGCAAGCTGGACCCTACGAGCAGTACTTC
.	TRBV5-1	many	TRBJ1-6	CASSLDGQINSPLHF	TGCGCCAGCAGCTTAGACGGACAAATTAATTCACCCCTCCACTTT
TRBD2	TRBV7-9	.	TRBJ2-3	CASSPRPLAGGLYTQYF	TGTGCCAGCAGCCCAAGGCCACTAGCGGGGGGGCTCTATACGCAGTATTTT
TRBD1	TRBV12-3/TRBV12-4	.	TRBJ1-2	CASNRGRSGYTF	TGTGCCAGTAACAGGGGGCGAAGTGGCTACACCTTC
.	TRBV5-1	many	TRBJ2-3	CASAGQNRWDTQYF	TGCGCCAGCGCTGGACAGAATAGATGGGATACGCAGTATTTT
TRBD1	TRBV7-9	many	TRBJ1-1	CASSPMTGAGWAFF	TGTGCCAGCAGCCCCATGACAGGGGCGGGCTGGGCTTTCTTT
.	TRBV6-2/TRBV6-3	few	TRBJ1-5	CASSYSVRGYQPQHF	TGTGCCAGCAGTTACTCGGTCAGGGGATATCAGCCCCAGCATTTT
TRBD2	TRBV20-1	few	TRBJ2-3	CSASTSGGADTQYF	TGCAGTGCTAGTACTAGCGGGGGGGCAGATACGCAGTATTTT
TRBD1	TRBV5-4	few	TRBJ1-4	CASSPGTAANEKLFF	TGTGCCAGCAGCCCTGGGACAGCCGCAAATGAAAAACTGTTTTTT
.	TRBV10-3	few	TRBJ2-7	CAISDKGYEQYF	TGTGCCATCAGTGATAAAGGGTACGAGCAGTACTTC
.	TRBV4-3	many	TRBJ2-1	CASSQGDSGMYNEQFF	TGCGCCAGCAGCCAAGGTGATAGCGGAATGTACAATGAGCAGTTCTTC
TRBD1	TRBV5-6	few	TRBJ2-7	CASSLDGRGNYEQYF	TGTGCCAGCAGCTTGGATGGCAGGGGGAACTACGAGCAGTACTTC
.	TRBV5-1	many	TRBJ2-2	CASSARVDTGELFF	TGCGCCAGCAGCGCCAGGGTCGACACCGGGGAGCTGTTTTTT
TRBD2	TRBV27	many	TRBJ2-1	CASSFSRGVAGGPGNEQFF	TGTGCCAGCAGTTTTTCTCGAGGGGTAGCGGGAGGCCCCGGCAATGAGCAGTTCTTC
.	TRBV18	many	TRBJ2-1	CASSPLGVQYNEQFF	TGTGCCAGCTCACCGCTGGGGGTGCAATACAATGAGCAGTTCTTC